What follows describes a single T cell receptor (beta chain). CDR3 length: 15 residues. Germline CDR1 reads MNHEY; CDR2 reads SVGAGI. V lost 5 bases and J lost 0, with 10 bases in between. Peripheral blood and lesional scalp punch biopsies came from alopecia areata patients. This sample is part of a study of CD8+ T cells in alopecia areata. As for the study in general: A regimen of oral tofacitinib, 5 to 10 mg twice daily, was given to treated patients. Tofacitinib dosing lasted 6 to 18 months, which was then followed by 6 months off drug.

RNA was isolated and reverse transcribed to cDNA, the sequencing template. Sequencing was performed with immunoSEQ multiplex PCR; in TCRdb, only in-frame clones are kept and a portion is missing. Among under 20,000 clones, approximately 70% were seen once, and the ten largest hold 5.5% to 6.5%. The receptor was isolated from a human donor with alopecia areata. V is TRBV6-5 and J is TRBJ2-2; D is perhaps TRBD1 (5 bases). Sequences were derived from skin, sampled at week 0. DNA for the CDR3: TGTGCCAGCAGTGGTGGACACTCGAACACCGGGGAGCTGTTTTTT. It is translated as CASSGGHSNTGELFF.